This T cell receptor beta chain was found in a study of blood T cell repertoires in COVID-19. Whole-study context: The United States, Italy and Spain were the sources of the acute and convalescent COVID-19 samples.

Original handling: Cell counts per sample came from amplifying reference gene primers. Profiling relied on immunoSEQ multiplex PCR, and the TCRdb table lists in-frame clones only, not all of them. The D gene and trimming were derived from the DNA, and the V and J assignments and clone size from that table. The sample lists 190,000 or so clones; approximately 88% were seen once. Grouping used clinical history reported by participants in a survey and questionnaire. The sample comprised PBMCs or T cells enriched from blood (not recorded which). The source of this sequence is a man between 18 and 29 years old with acute COVID-19.

Here the CDR3 DNA reads TGTGCCAGCAGTTTGCCTAGCGGGGACGAGCAGTACTTC. As protein: CASSLPSGDEQYF. The chain is built from TRBV28 and TRBJ2-7; TRBD2 matches 9 bases. J was trimmed by 5 bases and V by 3 bases; bases with no gene match: 2. The CDR3 runs to 13 residues. Germline V lookup: CDR1 MDHEN, CDR2 SYDVKM.